This T cell receptor beta chain is drawn from a study of Ad26.COV2.S vaccination and SARS-CoV-2 variants. Study results and limitations: Non-spike TCR breadth did not differ much between vaccine and placebo recipients. Measures of TCR breadth and depth may have fallen short of total T cell responses. The breadth of spike-specific CD8+ and CD4+ T cell responses after vaccination was reportedly substantial.

As concerns this clone: The antigen remains undetermined.

Here immunoSEQ multiplex PCR was the method, and the copy in TCRdb shows in-frame clones only, minus some. The sample has 450,000 to 550,000 clones, 89% seen once. The CDR3 length is 13 residues. The treatment was: 19 received Ad26.COV2.S at low or high dose, single or two shots; about 5 received placebo; per-sample allocation not given. After the first vaccine or placebo injection, samples were drawn on day 63. V and J are TRBV12-1 and TRBJ1-5. TRBV12-1 is a known pseudogene. Here the sequenced sample was peripheral blood, taken in a trial of Ad26.COV2.S vaccine versus placebo. The receptor's source is a person aged 18 to 59 who received the Ad26.COV2.S COVID-19 vaccine or a placebo. CDR3 residues: CASLRGVFQPQHF. The CDR3 nucleotides read TGTGCCAGCCTCCGGGGGGTGTTTCAGCCCCAGCATTTT.